This is a list of T cell receptor beta chains from one sample in a study of human CD4 T cells and Enterobacteriaceae. Generated by immunoSEQ multiplex PCR, the TCRdb table keeps only in-frame clones and is missing some. The sample has some 26,000 clones; roughly 80% are singletons. Sequenced input: memory CD4+ T cells from blood. The receptor source for this set is a human donor in good health. Both conserved end residues are part of each CDR3. The D gene is left open where the match is weak. The size field is filled for only some rows; it gives once, few, many or a size class.

clone size: .
D gene: TRBD1
J gene: TRBJ2-7
V gene: TRBV19
CDR3 protein: CASSRDGVATGARNYEQYF
CDR3 DNA: TGTGCCAGTAGTCGGGATGGGGTCGCTACAGGGGCCAGGAACTACGAGCAGTACTTC

clone size: .
D gene: .
J gene: TRBJ1-2
V gene: TRBV2
CDR3 protein: CASRSGPSGGYTF
CDR3 DNA: TGTGCCAGCAGGTCGGGTCCCTCTGGGGGCTACACCTTC

clone size: .
D gene: .
J gene: TRBJ2-1
V gene: TRBV5-4
CDR3 protein: CASSLLGRGHAGEQFF
CDR3 DNA: TGTGCCAGCAGCTTGTTGGGCAGGGGCCACGCTGGGGAGCAGTTCTTC

clone size: .
D gene: .
J gene: TRBJ2-3
V gene: TRBV2
CDR3 protein: CASSEQGGVDTQYF
CDR3 DNA: TGTGCCAGCAGTGAACAGGGGGGTGTAGATACGCAGTATTTT

clone size: .
D gene: .
J gene: TRBJ2-3
V gene: TRBV5-5
CDR3 protein: CASSRYSGGLGTDTQYF
CDR3 DNA: TGTGCCAGCAGCCGTTATTCGGGGGGCTTGGGCACAGATACGCAGTATTTT

clone size: .
D gene: .
J gene: TRBJ2-4
V gene: TRBV18
CDR3 protein: CASSSTAGRDSKNIQYF
CDR3 DNA: TGTGCCAGCTCATCGACAGCGGGTCGGGACTCCAAAAACATTCAGTACTTC

clone size: .
D gene: .
J gene: TRBJ1-4
V gene: TRBV30
CDR3 protein: CAWSLTLSYNEKLFF
CDR3 DNA: TGTGCCTGGAGTCTAACTTTAAGTTATAATGAAAAACTGTTTTTT

clone size: .
D gene: .
J gene: TRBJ1-5
V gene: TRBV5-6
CDR3 protein: CASSNSRRGSNQPQHF
CDR3 DNA: TGTGCCAGCAGTAACTCCCGGCGGGGTAGCAATCAGCCCCAGCATTTT

clone size: .
D gene: .
J gene: TRBJ2-7
V gene: TRBV5-1
CDR3 protein: CASSPRTGSYEQYF
CDR3 DNA: TGCGCCAGCAGCCCCCGGACGGGCTCCTACGAGCAGTACTTC

clone size: .
D gene: .
J gene: TRBJ2-1
V gene: TRBV10-1
CDR3 protein: CASTEGRLGFHEQFF
CDR3 DNA: TGCGCCAGCACTGAGGGAAGACTAGGTTTCCATGAGCAGTTCTTC

clone size: .
D gene: .
J gene: TRBJ1-2
V gene: TRBV11-2
CDR3 protein: CASSFSAGANGYTF
CDR3 DNA: TGTGCCAGCAGCTTCTCGGCGGGGGCGAATGGCTACACCTTC

clone size: .
D gene: .
J gene: TRBJ2-7
V gene: TRBV5-5
CDR3 protein: CASSLGIGQNTYEQYF
CDR3 DNA: TGTGCCAGCAGCTTGGGGATCGGACAGAATACCTACGAGCAGTACTTC

clone size: .
D gene: .
J gene: TRBJ1-2
V gene: TRBV28
CDR3 protein: CATNRVSYGYTF
CDR3 DNA: TGTGCCACCAACAGGGTCTCCTATGGCTACACCTTC

clone size: .
D gene: TRBD2
J gene: TRBJ2-7
V gene: TRBV28
CDR3 protein: CATSGTSGMRSEQYF
CDR3 DNA: TGTGCCACCTCCGGGACTAGCGGGATGCGGAGCGAGCAGTACTTC

clone size: .
D gene: .
J gene: TRBJ2-2
V gene: TRBV14
CDR3 protein: CASSQDRYTGELFF
CDR3 DNA: TGTGCCAGCAGCCAGGACAGATACACCGGGGAGCTGTTTTTT

clone size: .
D gene: .
J gene: TRBJ2-7
V gene: TRBV6-5
CDR3 protein: CASSPGTREYEQYF
CDR3 DNA: TGTGCCAGCAGCCCCGGGACTCGCGAATACGAGCAGTACTTC

clone size: few
D gene: .
J gene: TRBJ2-2
V gene: TRBV30
CDR3 protein: CAWSGGGANTGELFF
CDR3 DNA: TGTGCCTGGAGCGGGGGCGGGGCAAACACCGGGGAGCTGTTTTTT

clone size: .
D gene: TRBD1
J gene: TRBJ1-1
V gene: TRBV7-3
CDR3 protein: CASSLRGGTDTEAFF
CDR3 DNA: TGTGCCAGCAGCTTAAGAGGGGGCACGGACACTGAAGCTTTCTTT

clone size: .
D gene: TRBD1
J gene: TRBJ2-7
V gene: TRBV7-3
CDR3 protein: CASSFGGQGSYEQYF
CDR3 DNA: TGTGCCAGCAGCTTCGGGGGACAGGGCTCCTACGAGCAGTACTTC

clone size: .
D gene: TRBD1
J gene: TRBJ1-2
V gene: TRBV15
CDR3 protein: CATSRWMAGGGYGYTF
CDR3 DNA: TGTGCCACCAGCAGGTGGATGGCAGGGGGCGGCTATGGCTACACCTTC

clone size: .
D gene: .
J gene: TRBJ1-2
V gene: TRBV13
CDR3 protein: CASSESRGYGYGYTF
CDR3 DNA: TGTGCCAGCAGCGAAAGCAGGGGCTACGGGTATGGCTACACCTTC

clone size: .
D gene: TRBD1
J gene: TRBJ2-5
V gene: TRBV12-5
CDR3 protein: CASGLRPGQGYQETQYF
CDR3 DNA: TGTGCTAGTGGTTTGAGGCCGGGACAGGGGTACCAAGAGACCCAGTACTTC

clone size: .
D gene: .
J gene: TRBJ1-1
V gene: TRBV9
CDR3 protein: CASSVDPGKTAFF
CDR3 DNA: TGTGCCAGCAGCGTAGACCCGGGGAAAACGGCTTTCTTT

clone size: .
D gene: .
J gene: TRBJ2-3
V gene: TRBV7-9
CDR3 protein: CASSPFDTQTDTQYF
CDR3 DNA: TGTGCCAGCAGCCCATTTGATACACAGACAGATACGCAGTATTTT